A selection of T cell receptor beta chains follows, all from one sample in a study of blood T cell repertoires in COVID-19. Repertoires were generated with immunoSEQ multiplex PCR, while TCRdb's copy carries only in-frame clones and drops some. Seen here are about 130,000 clones, approximately 86% observed once, and the top ten hold roughly 18%. Specimen: peripheral blood. The receptors derive from a woman aged 45 to 65 who had recovered from COVID-19. The CDR3 runs from the conserved cysteine through the conserved F or W. The D gene is left open where the match is weak. For some rows the clone size is stated as once, few or many, or as a class when expanded; others skip it.

.,14,.,TRBJ2-1,TRBV6-5,TGTGCCACCACGGCGAGGATTGAGCACAATGAGCAGTTCTTC,CATTARIEHNEQFF
.,12,.,TRBJ1-4,TRBV12-5,TGTGCTAGTGGTTTCCGGGGTGAAAAACTGTTTTTT,CASGFRGEKLFF
.,17,once,TRBJ1-3,TRBV15,TGTGCCACCAGCAGAGAGGTCTCACTAGTCTCTGGAAACACCATATATTTT,CATSREVSLVSGNTIYF
.,16,.,TRBJ1-3,TRBV3-1/TRBV3-2,TGTGCCAGCAGCCCTTCACAGTTAGGCTCTGGAAACACCATATATTTT,CASSPSQLGSGNTIYF
TRBD1,13,.,TRBJ2-5,TRBV6-5,TGTGCCAGCAGAAAGGGACAGGCCGAGACCCAGTACTTC,CASRKGQAETQYF
.,15,.,TRBJ2-1,TRBV7-3,TGTGCCAGCAGCATGGGGGGGCAACGATACAATGAGCAGTTCTTC,CASSMGGQRYNEQFF
.,13,.,TRBJ2-7,TRBV5-1,TGCGCCAGCAGCTTGGGGTCGGGGATCGAGCAGTACTTC,CASSLGSGIEQYF
TRBD1,12,once,TRBJ1-2,TRBV2,TGTGCCAGCGGGGACAGAAACTATGGCTACACCTTC,CASGDRNYGYTF
TRBD2,15,.,TRBJ2-7,TRBV7-2,TGTGCCAGCAGTCTGGGCCTAGCGGTTTCCTACGAGCAGTACTTC,CASSLGLAVSYEQYF
TRBD1,15,.,TRBJ1-3,TRBV3-1/TRBV3-2,TGTGCCAGCAGCCCCTATACAGGGGTCGGAAACACCATATATTTT,CASSPYTGVGNTIYF
.,14,.,TRBJ2-3,TRBV27,TGTGCCAGCAGTTTCGCCAAGGGGACAGATACGCAGTATTTT,CASSFAKGTDTQYF
.,13,.,TRBJ1-3,TRBV5-1,TGCGCCAGCAGCCCCGGGGGGGGAAACACCATATATTTT,CASSPGGGNTIYF
TRBD2,14,.,TRBJ2-1,TRBV7-3,TGTGCCAGCAGCTCAGGACTAGCGCGGGGTGAGCAGTTCTTC,CASSSGLARGEQFF
TRBD1,15,.,TRBJ1-3,TRBV6-5,TGTGCCAGCCTGGACAGGAAGAACTCTGGAAACACCATATATTTT,CASLDRKNSGNTIYF
TRBD1,16,.,TRBJ1-3,TRBV7-2,TGTGCCAGCAGCTCATCGGACAGGTTCACTGGAAACACCATATATTTT,CASSSSDRFTGNTIYF
TRBD1,15,.,TRBJ2-7,TRBV28,TGTGCCAGCAGCACGACAGGGTCCCCCGTCTACGAGCAGTACTTC,CASSTTGSPVYEQYF
TRBD1,15,.,TRBJ2-7,TRBV28,TGTGCCAGCAGACCCGCCGGGACAGAAGCCTACGAGCAGTACTTC,CASRPAGTEAYEQYF
.,20,.,TRBJ2-6,TRBV4-1,TGCGCCAGCAGCCTTTGGACTCCCTCGCGGGTAACATCTGGGGCCAACGTCCTGACTTTC,CASSLWTPSRVTSGANVLTF
.,14,.,TRBJ1-4,TRBV5-1,TGCGCCAGCAGCCGACAGCCTTCGTCGGAAAAACTGTTTTTT,CASSRQPSSEKLFF
TRBD1,14,.,TRBJ2-7,TRBV11-1,TGTGCCAGCAGCCCTAGGACAGGGCCCTACGAGCAGTACTTC,CASSPRTGPYEQYF
TRBD2,13,few,TRBJ2-1,TRBV5-4,TGTGCCAGCAGGATACTAGCGGCTAATGAGCAGTTCTTC,CASRILAANEQFF
TRBD2,12,.,TRBJ2-7,TRBV2,TGTGCCAGCCTTGCGGGGGACTACGAGCAGTACTTC,CASLAGDYEQYF
.,18,.,TRBJ2-6,TRBV11-2,TGTGCCAGCAGCTACCGGGGGTCTTTTAGCTCTGGGGCCAACGTCCTGACTTTC,CASSYRGSFSSGANVLTF
TRBD1,13,.,TRBJ1-1,TRBV7-9,TGTGCCAGCAGCACGAGACAGGGGACTGAAGCTTTCTTT,CASSTRQGTEAFF
TRBD1,15,.,TRBJ1-6,TRBV3-1/TRBV3-2,TGTGCCAGCAGCCCCCGGGACAGAGGGCGTTCACCCCTCCACTTT,CASSPRDRGRSPLHF
.,15,.,TRBJ1-2,TRBV6-5,TGTGCCAGCAGTAATACCAGGGGTTCTAACTATGGCTACACCTTC,CASSNTRGSNYGYTF
TRBD1,15,.,TRBJ2-7,TRBV14,TGTGCCAGCAGTAAGACCGGGACAGGGGCATACGAGCAGTACTTC,CASSKTGTGAYEQYF
.,14,.,TRBJ1-6,TRBV5-6,TGTGCCAGCAGCTTGAACCCAGAAAATTCACCCCTCCACTTT,CASSLNPENSPLHF
.,14,.,TRBJ1-3,TRBV27,TGTGCCAGCAGTTCCGGTCACTGGAGGAACACCATATATTTT,CASSSGHWRNTIYF
.,14,.,TRBJ1-2,TRBV6-5,TGTGCCAGCAGTTACGAACAGGGTGGATATGGCTACACCTTC,CASSYEQGGYGYTF
TRBD2,12,.,TRBJ2-7,TRBV2,TGTGCCAGCAGTGAAGTGTTAGCTAGCGGGGTCTTC,CASSEVLASGVF
TRBD1,19,.,TRBJ2-6,TRBV9,TGTGCCAGCAGCGTAGCTCCGGACAGGGGGCTAGAAGGGGCCAACGTCCTGACTTTC,CASSVAPDRGLEGANVLTF
TRBD1,16,.,TRBJ1-6,TRBV6-6,TGTGCCAGCAGTTCAACGGGACAGGGTTACAATTCACCCCTCCACTTT,CASSSTGQGYNSPLHF
TRBD1,16,.,TRBJ2-6,TRBV11-3,TGTGCCAGCAGCCGACAGGGAGATTCTGGGGCCAACGTCCTGACTTTC,CASSRQGDSGANVLTF
TRBD2,17,.,TRBJ2-2,TRBV3-1/TRBV3-2,TGTGCCAGCAGCCAAGATACGGGACTAGCGGGAACAGGGGAGCTGTTTTTT,CASSQDTGLAGTGELFF
.,14,once,TRBJ2-7,TRBV7-2,TGTGCCAGCAGCTTAGGAGGGGCGGGGAGCGAGCAGTACTTC,CASSLGGAGSEQYF
.,16,.,TRBJ1-2,TRBV6-2/TRBV6-3,TGTGCCAGCAGTTACTCGTTGAGGGGGATTAACTATGGCTACACCTTC,CASSYSLRGINYGYTF
TRBD1,16,.,TRBJ2-7,TRBV7-9,TGTGCCAGCAGCCCGTGGGGACAGGGTAAAGGGTACGAGCAGTACTTC,CASSPWGQGKGYEQYF
TRBD1,16,few,TRBJ1-1,TRBV5-1,TGCGCCAGCAGCTTGATGGGACAGGGGGCCGGTACTGAAGCTTTCTTT,CASSLMGQGAGTEAFF
.,12,.,TRBJ1-1,TRBV6-2/TRBV6-3,TGTGCCAGCAGTCGGCCTCAGGGGCGGGCTTTCTTT,CASSRPQGRAFF
TRBD2,18,.,TRBJ2-2,TRBV3-1/TRBV3-2,TGTGCCAGCAGCCACGGACTAGCGGGGGGGAGAAACACCGGGGAGCTGTTTTTT,CASSHGLAGGRNTGELFF
TRBD2,14,once,TRBJ2-3,TRBV10-1,TGCGCCAGCAGTGCTAGCGGCCGCACAGATACGCAGTATTTT,CASSASGRTDTQYF
TRBD2,17,.,TRBJ2-7,TRBV19,TGTGCCAGTAGTATGGTCGGGGGCTGGCGGGAGGACTACGAGCAGTACTTC,CASSMVGGWREDYEQYF
.,15,.,TRBJ2-4,TRBV14,TGTGCCAGCAGCCCGACAGCGGAGGGCAAAAACATTCAGTACTTC,CASSPTAEGKNIQYF
TRBD1,14,.,TRBJ1-6,TRBV5-6,TGTGCCAGCAGCAGGGACAGGGCGGATTCACCCCTCCACTTT,CASSRDRADSPLHF
.,13,.,TRBJ2-6,TRBV19,TGTGCCAGTCGAGGGTCAGGGGCCAACGTCCTGACTTTC,CASRGSGANVLTF
TRBD1,16,.,TRBJ1-1,TRBV4-1,TGCGCCAGCAGCCTTAGGACAGGGGGCGCGAACACTGAAGCTTTCTTT,CASSLRTGGANTEAFF
.,15,.,TRBJ1-1,TRBV5-1,TGCGCCAGCAGCCAGACAGGAGCTATGAACACTGAAGCTTTCTTT,CASSQTGAMNTEAFF
TRBD1,15,once,TRBJ2-1,TRBV5-6,TGTGCCAGCAGCTTGCCACAGGGGGCCTACAATGAGCAGTTCTTC,CASSLPQGAYNEQFF
.,13,.,TRBJ1-2,TRBV6-5,TGTGCCAGCAGCCTCAGGGGACGGGGTGGCTACACCTTC,CASSLRGRGGYTF
.,14,.,TRBJ1-2,TRBV2,TGTGCCAGCAGTCGACAGACTGAAAACTATGGCTACACCTTC,CASSRQTENYGYTF
.,14,once,TRBJ1-1,TRBV9,TGTGCCAGCAGCGTTGGAGCAGAGAACACTGAAGCTTTCTTT,CASSVGAENTEAFF
.,14,.,TRBJ2-7,TRBV2,TGTGCCAGCAGTGAAGGGCAGGGCGCCTACGAGCAGTACTTC,CASSEGQGAYEQYF